This T cell receptor (beta chain) is drawn from a study of beta chain features in type 1 diabetes. General study findings and limits: In all four CD4+ subsets, TCRB CDR3 length was significantly, moderately reduced in type 1 diabetes.

TCRB transcripts that were expressed got sequenced, as all of the isolated RNA had been reverse transcribed. Average reads for naive, central memory and regulatory T cell samples were several million. Sequencing was performed with immunoSEQ multiplex PCR; in TCRdb, only in-frame clones are kept and a portion is missing. Found here are 250,000 to 300,000 clones, roughly 24% of them singletons; the top ten hold roughly 0.011%. V shed 1 base, J shed 4 bases, and the junction held 3 bases outside the gene matches. The CDR3 is 14 residues long. Germline CDR1 is SEHNR and CDR2 is FQNEAQ (reference sequence). Turning to this clone: Its antigen is unknown.

J is TRBJ1-2 and V is TRBV7-9, with 7 bases matching TRBD1. Sequencing was carried out using naive CD4+ T cells from blood. The receptor's source is a woman aged 25-40 years with type 1 diabetes. This chain's CDR3 is CASSLEQGGYGYTF. The CDR3 region has the DNA TGTGCCAGCAGCTTAGAGCAGGGGGGCTATGGCTACACCTTC.